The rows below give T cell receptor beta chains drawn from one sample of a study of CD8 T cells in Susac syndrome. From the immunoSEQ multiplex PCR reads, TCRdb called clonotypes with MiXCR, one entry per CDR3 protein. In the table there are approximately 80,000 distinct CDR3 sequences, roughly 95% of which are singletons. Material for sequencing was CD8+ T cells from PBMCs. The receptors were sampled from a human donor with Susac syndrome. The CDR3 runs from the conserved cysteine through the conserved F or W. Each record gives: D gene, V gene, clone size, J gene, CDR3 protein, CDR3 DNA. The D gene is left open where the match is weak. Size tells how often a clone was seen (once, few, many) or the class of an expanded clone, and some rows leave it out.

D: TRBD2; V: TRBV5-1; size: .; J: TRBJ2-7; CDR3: CASSSERGPPDEQYF; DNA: TGCGCCAGCAGCTCGGAGCGGGGGCCCCCGGACGAGCAGTACTTC
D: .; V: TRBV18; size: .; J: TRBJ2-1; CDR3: CASSPYAHGAGSNEQFF; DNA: TGTGCCAGCTCACCGTACGCGCACGGAGCAGGGTCCAATGAGCAGTTCTTC
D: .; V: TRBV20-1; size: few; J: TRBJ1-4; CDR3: CSAMGLVATNEKLFF; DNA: TGCAGTGCTATGGGGCTAGTTGCAACTAATGAAAAACTGTTTTTT
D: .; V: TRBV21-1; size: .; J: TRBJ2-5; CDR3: CASSISTGDFETQYF; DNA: TGTGCCAGCAGCATCTCGACAGGGGATTTCGAGACCCAGTACTTC
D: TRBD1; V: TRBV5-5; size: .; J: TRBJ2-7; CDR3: CASIRTGSMDEQYF; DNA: TGTGCCAGCATTAGGACAGGGAGTATGGACGAGCAGTACTTC
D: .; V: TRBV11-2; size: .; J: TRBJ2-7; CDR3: CASSLVLAREQYF; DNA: TGTGCCAGCAGCTTAGTCCTAGCCCGCGAGCAGTACTTC
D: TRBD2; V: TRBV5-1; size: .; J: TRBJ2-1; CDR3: CASSGTSSNEQFF; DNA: TGCGCCAGCTCGGGGACTAGCAGTAATGAGCAGTTCTTC
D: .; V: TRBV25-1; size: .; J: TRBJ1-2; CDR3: CASSELGDYGYTF; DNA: TGTGCCAGCAGTGAATTAGGGGACTATGGCTACACCTTC
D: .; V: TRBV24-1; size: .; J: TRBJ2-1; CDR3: CATSESRGASGEQFF; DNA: TGTGCCACCAGTGAATCTCGGGGGGCGTCCGGGGAGCAGTTCTTC
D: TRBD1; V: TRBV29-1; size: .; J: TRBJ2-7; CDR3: CSVEDDRGGYEQYF; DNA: TGCAGCGTTGAAGATGACAGGGGCGGCTACGAGCAGTACTTC
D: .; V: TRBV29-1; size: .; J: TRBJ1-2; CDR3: CSVGSGGASYGYTF; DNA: TGCAGCGTTGGATCCGGGGGCGCGAGCTATGGCTACACCTTC
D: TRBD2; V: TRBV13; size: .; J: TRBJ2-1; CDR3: CASSLALAGGLQFF; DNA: TGTGCCAGCAGCTTAGCACTAGCGGGGGGTCTGCAGTTCTTC
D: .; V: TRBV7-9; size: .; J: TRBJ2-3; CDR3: CASLGHPSTDTQYF; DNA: TGTGCCAGCCTAGGACACCCCTCCACAGATACGCAGTATTTT
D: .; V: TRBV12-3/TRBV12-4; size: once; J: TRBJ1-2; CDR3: CASSRRDTFGGYTF; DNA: TGTGCCAGCAGTCGGAGAGACACCTTTGGTGGCTACACCTTC
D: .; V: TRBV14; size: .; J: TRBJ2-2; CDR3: CASSQGPGELFF; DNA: TGTGCCAGCAGCCAAGGACCCGGGGAGCTGTTTTTT
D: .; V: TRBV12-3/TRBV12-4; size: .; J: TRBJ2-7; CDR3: CASSPLLNEQYF; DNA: TGTGCCAGCAGCCCCCTTTTGAACGAGCAGTACTTC
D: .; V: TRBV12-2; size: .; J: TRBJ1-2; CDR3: CASRSIGQGARGYTF; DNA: TGTGCAAGTCGCAGCATTGGACAGGGGGCTCGGGGCTACACCTTC
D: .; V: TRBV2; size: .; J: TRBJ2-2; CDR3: CASSEGQTGTGELFF; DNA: TGTGCCAGCAGTGAAGGACAAACGGGCACCGGGGAGCTGTTTTTT
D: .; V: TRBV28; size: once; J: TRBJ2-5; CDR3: CASSPGHRLGAQYF; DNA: TGTGCCAGCAGTCCGGGGCACCGGCTTGGGGCCCAGTACTTC
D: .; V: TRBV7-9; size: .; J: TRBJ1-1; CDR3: CASSPWGQMNTEAFF; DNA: TGTGCCAGCAGCCCCTGGGGACAAATGAACACTGAAGCTTTCTTT
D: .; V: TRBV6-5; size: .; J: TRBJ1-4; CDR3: CASRGRNEKLFF; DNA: TGTGCCAGTCGGGGGAGAAATGAAAAACTGTTTTTT
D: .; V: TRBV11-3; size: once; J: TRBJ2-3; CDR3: CASSSRAYTDTQYF; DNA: TGTGCCAGCAGCTCCCGGGCGTACACAGATACGCAGTATTTT
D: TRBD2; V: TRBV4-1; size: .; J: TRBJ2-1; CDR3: CASSQGWLAGYNEQFF; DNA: TGCGCCAGCAGCCAAGGTTGGCTAGCGGGGTACAATGAGCAGTTCTTC
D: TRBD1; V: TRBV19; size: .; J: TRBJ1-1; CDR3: CASKDETGGTEAFF; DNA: TGTGCCAGTAAAGATGAGACAGGGGGCACTGAAGCTTTCTTT
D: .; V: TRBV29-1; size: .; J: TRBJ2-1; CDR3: CSVPGGRGASSYNEQFF; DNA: TGCAGCGTTCCAGGGGGGAGGGGGGCGAGCTCCTACAATGAGCAGTTCTTC
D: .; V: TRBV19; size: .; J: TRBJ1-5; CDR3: CASSIRGGSNQPQHF; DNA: TGTGCCAGTAGTATCAGGGGAGGTAGCAATCAGCCCCAGCATTTT
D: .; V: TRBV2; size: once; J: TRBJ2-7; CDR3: CASLRRTYEQYF; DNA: TGTGCCAGCCTACGCCGGACCTACGAGCAGTACTTC
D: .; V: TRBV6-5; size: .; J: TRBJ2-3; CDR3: CASSFGTGTDTQYF; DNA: TGTGCCAGCAGTTTCGGGACGGGGACAGATACGCAGTATTTT
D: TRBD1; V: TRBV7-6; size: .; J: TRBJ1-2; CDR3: CASSYAGQGSYGYTF; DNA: TGTGCCAGCAGCTATGCGGGACAGGGGAGCTATGGCTACACCTTC
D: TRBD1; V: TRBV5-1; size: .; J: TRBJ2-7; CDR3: CASSFRQGADEQYF; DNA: TGCGCCAGCAGCTTTCGACAGGGGGCGGACGAGCAGTACTTC
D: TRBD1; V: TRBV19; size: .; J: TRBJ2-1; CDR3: CASTRTGYYNEQFF; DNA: TGTGCCAGTACAAGGACAGGATACTACAATGAGCAGTTCTTC
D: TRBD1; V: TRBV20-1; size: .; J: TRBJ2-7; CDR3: CSAEQDRGGEQYF; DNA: TGCAGTGCTGAACAGGACAGGGGGGGCGAGCAGTACTTC
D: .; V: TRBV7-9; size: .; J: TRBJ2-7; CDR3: CASSLDHWTHLSSYEQYF; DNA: TGTGCCAGCAGCTTAGATCACTGGACACACCTAAGCTCCTACGAGCAGTACTTC
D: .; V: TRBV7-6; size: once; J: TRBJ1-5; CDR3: CASSLGRVQPQHF; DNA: TGTGCCAGCAGCTTAGGCAGAGTCCAGCCCCAGCATTTT
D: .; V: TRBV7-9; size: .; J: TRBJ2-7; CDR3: CASSLLRTSSYEQYF; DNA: TGTGCCAGCAGCTTACTCAGGACGAGCTCCTACGAGCAGTACTTC
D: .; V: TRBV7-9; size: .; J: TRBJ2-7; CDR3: CASSGSSEQYF; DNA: TGTGCCAGCAGCGGGAGCAGCGAGCAGTACTTC
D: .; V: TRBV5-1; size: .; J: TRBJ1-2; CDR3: CASSLEGGYGYTF; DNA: TGCGCCAGCAGCTTAGAGGGGGGCTATGGCTACACCTTC
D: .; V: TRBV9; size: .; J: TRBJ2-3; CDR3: CASGPSGVTDTQYF; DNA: TGTGCCAGCGGCCCGTCGGGGGTCACAGATACGCAGTATTTT
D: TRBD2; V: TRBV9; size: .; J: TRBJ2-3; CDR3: CASTPSGPTDTQYF; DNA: TGTGCCAGCACCCCTAGCGGGCCCACAGATACGCAGTATTTT
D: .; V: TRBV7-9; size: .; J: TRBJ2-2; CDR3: CASSEAGELFF; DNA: TGTGCCAGCAGTGAGGCCGGGGAGCTGTTTTTT
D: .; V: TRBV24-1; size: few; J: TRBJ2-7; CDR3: CATSESGTLDEQYF; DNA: TGTGCCACCAGTGAATCCGGGACATTAGACGAGCAGTACTTC
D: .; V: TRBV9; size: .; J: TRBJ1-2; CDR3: CASSVANGFGYGYTF; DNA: TGTGCCAGCAGCGTAGCTAATGGCTTCGGCTATGGCTACACCTTC
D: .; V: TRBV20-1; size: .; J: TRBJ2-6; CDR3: CSAWAGNSPTGANVLTF; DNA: TGCAGCGCCTGGGCGGGGAACTCCCCCACTGGGGCCAACGTCCTGACTTTC
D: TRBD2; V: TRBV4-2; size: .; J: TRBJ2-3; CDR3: CASSQVAGGVDTQYF; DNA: TGTGCCAGCAGCCAAGTGGCGGGGGGAGTAGATACGCAGTATTTT
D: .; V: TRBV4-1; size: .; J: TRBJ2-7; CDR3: CASSPGILSYEQYF; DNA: TGCGCCAGCAGTCCCGGGATCCTCTCCTACGAGCAGTACTTC
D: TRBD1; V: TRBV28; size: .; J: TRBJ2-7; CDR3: CASSPRGNEQYF; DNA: TGTGCCAGCAGCCCCAGGGGGAACGAGCAGTACTTC
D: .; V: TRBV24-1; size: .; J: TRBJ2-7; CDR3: CATSDQGPSYEQYF; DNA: TGTGCCACCAGTGATCAGGGCCCCTCCTACGAGCAGTACTTC
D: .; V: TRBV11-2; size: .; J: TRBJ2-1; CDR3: CASSPNPGNEQFF; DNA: TGTGCCAGCAGTCCTAATCCAGGAAATGAGCAGTTCTTC
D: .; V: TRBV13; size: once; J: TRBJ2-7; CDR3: CASSFQGLSYEQYF; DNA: TGTGCCAGCAGCTTCCAGGGCCTGTCCTACGAGCAGTACTTC
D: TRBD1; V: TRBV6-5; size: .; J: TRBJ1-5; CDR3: CASSNDRESQPQHF; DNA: TGTGCCAGCAGTAACGACAGGGAAAGTCAGCCCCAGCATTTT
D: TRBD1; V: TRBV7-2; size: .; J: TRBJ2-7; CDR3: CASSFGDRREQYF; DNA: TGTGCCAGCAGCTTCGGGGACAGACGCGAGCAGTACTTC
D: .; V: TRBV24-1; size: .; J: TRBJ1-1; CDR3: CAAGAPRGVTEAFF; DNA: TGTGCCGCCGGGGCACCTCGAGGGGTCACTGAAGCTTTCTTT